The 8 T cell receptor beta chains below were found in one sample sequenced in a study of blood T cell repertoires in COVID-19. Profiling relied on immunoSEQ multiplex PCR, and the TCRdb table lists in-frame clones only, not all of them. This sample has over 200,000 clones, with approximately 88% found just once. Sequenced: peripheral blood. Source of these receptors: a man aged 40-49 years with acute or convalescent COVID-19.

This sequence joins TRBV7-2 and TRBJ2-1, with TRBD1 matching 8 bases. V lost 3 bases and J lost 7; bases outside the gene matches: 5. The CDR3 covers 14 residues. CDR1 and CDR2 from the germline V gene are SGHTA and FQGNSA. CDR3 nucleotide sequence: TGTGCCAGCAGCTTCCGAGACAGGGGTAATGAGCAGTTCTTC. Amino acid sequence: CASSFRDRGNEQFF.

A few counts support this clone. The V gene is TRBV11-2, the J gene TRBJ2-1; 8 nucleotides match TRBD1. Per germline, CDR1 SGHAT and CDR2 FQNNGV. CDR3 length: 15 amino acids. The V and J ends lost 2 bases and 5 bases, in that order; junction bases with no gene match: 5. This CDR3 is CASSLFRGRDNEQFF. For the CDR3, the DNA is TGTGCCAGCAGCTTATTCAGGGGGCGAGACAATGAGCAGTTCTTC.

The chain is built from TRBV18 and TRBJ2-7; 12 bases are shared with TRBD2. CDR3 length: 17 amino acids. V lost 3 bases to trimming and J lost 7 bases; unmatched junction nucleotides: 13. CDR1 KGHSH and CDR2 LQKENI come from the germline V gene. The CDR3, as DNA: TGTGCCAGCTCACCGTGGACTAGCGGGAACAACAAGGGGGAGCAGTACTTC. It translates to CASSPWTSGNNKGEQYF.

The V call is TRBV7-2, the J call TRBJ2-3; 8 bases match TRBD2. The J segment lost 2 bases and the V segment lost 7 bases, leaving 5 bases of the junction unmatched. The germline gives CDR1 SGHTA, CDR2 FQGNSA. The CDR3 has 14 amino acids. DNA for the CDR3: TGTGCCAGCAAAGCGGGAGTCCCCACAGATACGCAGTATTTT. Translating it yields CASKAGVPTDTQYF.

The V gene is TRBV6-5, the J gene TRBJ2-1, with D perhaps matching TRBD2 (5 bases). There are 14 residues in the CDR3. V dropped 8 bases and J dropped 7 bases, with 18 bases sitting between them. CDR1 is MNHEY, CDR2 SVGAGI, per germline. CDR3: CASSKKLVSNEQFF. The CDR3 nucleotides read TGTGCCAGCTCTAAAAAACTAGTATCTAATGAGCAGTTCTTC.

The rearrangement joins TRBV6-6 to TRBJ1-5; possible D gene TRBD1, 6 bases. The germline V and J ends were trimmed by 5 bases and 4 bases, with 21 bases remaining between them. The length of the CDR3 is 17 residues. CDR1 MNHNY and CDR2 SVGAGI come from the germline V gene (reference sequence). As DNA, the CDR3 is TGTGCCAGCAGTCACGATCAGTACGGACAGCTGAATCAGCCCCAGCATTTT. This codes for CASSHDQYGQLNQPQHF.

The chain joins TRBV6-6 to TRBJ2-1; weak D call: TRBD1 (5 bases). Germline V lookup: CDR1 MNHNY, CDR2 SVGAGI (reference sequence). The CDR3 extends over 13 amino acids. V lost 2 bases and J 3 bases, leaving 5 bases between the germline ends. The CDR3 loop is CASSYQGYNEQFF. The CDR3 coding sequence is TGTGCCAGCAGTTACCAGGGCTACAATGAGCAGTTCTTC.

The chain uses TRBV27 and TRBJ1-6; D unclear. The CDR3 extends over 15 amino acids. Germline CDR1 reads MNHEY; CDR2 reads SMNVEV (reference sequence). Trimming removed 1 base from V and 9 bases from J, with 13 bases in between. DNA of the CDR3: TGTGCCAGCAGTTTATTCTACGTCTCCGGTTCACCCCTCCACTTT. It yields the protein CASSLFYVSGSPLHF.